These 17 T cell receptor beta chains were sequenced from one sample in a study of blood T cell repertoires in COVID-19. Here immunoSEQ multiplex PCR was the method, and the copy in TCRdb shows in-frame clones only, minus some. The table includes about 200,000 clones, about nine tenths detected once. Specimen: PBMCs or T cells enriched from blood (not recorded which). The origin of the receptors is a man aged 25 to 40 who had recovered from COVID-19.

This clone was counted once. The chain uses TRBV7-2 and TRBJ1-2; no reliable D call. The CDR3 has 11 residues. V dropped 5 bases and J dropped 8 bases, with 9 bases sitting between them. In germline, CDR1 is SGHTA, CDR2 FQGNSA. The CDR3 here is CASSVEQGYTF. Written as DNA, the CDR3 is TGTGCCAGCAGCGTAGAACAGGGCTACACCTTC.

The genes are TRBV3-1 (or the pseudogene TRBV3-2) and TRBJ1-1, with D perhaps TRBD1 (5 bases). The CDR3 contains 12 residues. Trimming cost V 2 bases and J 7 bases, with 8 bases left between them. From germline, CDR1 is LGHDT and CDR2 YNNKEL (reference sequence). The DNA of the CDR3 is TGTGCCAGCAGCCAATCCGACAGTGAAGCTTTCTTT. Translated, it gives CASSQSDSEAFF.

This clone was seen only once. The CDR3 spells CASSGEPSYNSPLHF. DNA of the CDR3: TGTGCCAGCAGTGGGGAGCCCTCCTATAATTCACCCCTCCACTTT. The chain has TRBV2 and TRBJ1-6; D unclear. The CDR3 length is 15 residues. Germline V gives CDR1 SNHLY, CDR2 FYNNEI. V shed 4 bases and J shed 0 bases, with 7 bases lying between them.

The chain links TRBV19 to TRBJ1-5; D unresolved. The CDR3 contains 14 residues. Trimming took 5 bases from V and 2 from J, leaving 10 bases between them. Germline CDR1 reads LNHDA; CDR2 reads SQIVND (reference sequence). This chain's CDR3 is CASSYTEGNQPQHF. CDR3 coding DNA: TGTGCCAGTAGTTATACAGAAGGCAATCAGCCCCAGCATTTT.

This chain connects TRBV7-2 to TRBJ1-3, with D unclear. Germline V CDR1 and CDR2: SGHTA, FQGNSA. The ends were cut back, 1 base at V and 0 bases at J, with 4 bases in the middle. The CDR3 has 14 amino acids. CDR3 region: CASSLVSSGNTIYF. The DNA for the CDR3 is TGTGCCAGCAGCTTAGTGAGCTCTGGAAACACCATATATTTT. The full variable domain, with the rest looked up from reference TRBV7-2 and TRBJ1-3, is GAGVSQSPSNKVTEKGKDVELRCDPISGHTALYWYRQSLGQGLEFLIYFQGNSAPDKSGLPSDRFSAERTGGSVSTLTIQRTQQEDSAVYLCASSLVSSGNTIYFGEGSWLTVV.

The chain is built from TRBV11-3 and TRBJ2-5; TRBD1 might be the D (6 bases). Trimming took off 1 base at V and 1 base at J, with 7 bases between the two ends. The germline gives CDR1 SGHNT, CDR2 YENEEA. This CDR3 spans 14 amino acids. The CDR3 DNA reads as TGTGCCAGCAGCTTAGGGGGGCCCCAAGAGACCCAGTACTTC. Translating gives CASSLGGPQETQYF. Full variable domain (remainder filled in from reference TRBV11-3 and TRBJ2-5): EAGVVQSPRYKIIEKKQPVAFWCNPISGHNTLYWYLQNLGQGPELLIRYENEEAVDDSQLPKDRFSAERLKGVDSTLKIQPAELGDSAVYLCASSLGGPQETQYFGPGTRLLVL.

The table lists this clone with a few counts. This chain links TRBV6-5 with TRBJ1-1; 7 nucleotides match TRBD1. The germline gives CDR1 MNHEY, CDR2 SVGAGI. V was pared by 6 bases and J by 11 bases, with 18 bases of the junction left unmatched. This CDR3 comprises 15 residues. The CDR3 DNA reads TGTGCCAGCAGAAAGTACGGGACAGCACTACCCGGGGCTTTCTTT. Translating it yields CASRKYGTALPGAFF.

The V call is TRBV7-2, the J call TRBJ2-7; no definite D call. CDR1 is SGHTA, CDR2 FQGNSA, per germline. Trimming left V 1 base short and J 1 base short, with 5 bases between. This CDR3 is 13 amino acids long. In DNA form, the CDR3 reads TGTGCCAGCAGCTTAGAACAGTCCTACGAGCAGTACTTC. It codes for CASSLEQSYEQYF.

Note on this clone: In the same sample, other DNA sequences code for this CDR3. V usage is TRBV5-1 and J usage is TRBJ2-7; 10 bases match TRBD1. Germline V gene sequence: CDR1 SGHRS, CDR2 YFSETQ. Unmatched junction bases numbered 3, after V lost 0 bases and J lost 3 bases. The CDR3 has 15 residues. The DNA of the CDR3 is TGCGCCAGCAGCTTGGAGGGACAGGGGAGCTACGAGCAGTACTTC. This encodes CASSLEGQGSYEQYF.

V is TRBV6-5 and J is TRBJ1-2, with D hard to call. In germline, CDR1 is MNHEY, CDR2 SVGAGI. The CDR3 runs to 13 residues. V was cut by 4 bases and J by 1 base, with 7 bases left in between. CDR3 amino acids: CASSLGSNYGYTF. The CDR3 DNA follows: TGTGCCAGCAGTTTGGGCAGTAACTATGGCTACACCTTC.

The rearrangement links TRBV6-2 or TRBV6-3 to TRBJ1-2; 8 bases fit TRBD1. V dropped 2 bases and J dropped 7; count of bases not matched to a gene: 12. Per the germline V gene, CDR1 is MNHEY and CDR2 is SVGEGT. The CDR3 has 16 residues. Here the CDR3 DNA reads TGTGCCAGCAGTTACGGACAGGGAAGGAACATCGGTGGCTACACCTTC. Protein: CASSYGQGRNIGGYTF.

This clone was seen a single time. The chain joins TRBV7-6 to TRBJ2-1; D call uncertain. This CDR3 is built from 11 residues. The germline V gene encodes CDR1 SGHVS and CDR2 FNYEAQ. V lost 4 bases to trimming and J lost 5 bases, with 3 bases between them. Here the CDR3 DNA reads TGTGCCAGCAGCTCTAACAATGAGCAGTTCTTC. Translated, it gives CASSSNNEQFF.

The chain uses TRBV9 and TRBJ2-7, with 7 bases lining up with TRBD2. Germline trimming cut 6 bases from V and 0 bases from J; bases unmatched to any gene: 6. CDR1 is SGDLS and CDR2 is YYNGEE in the germline V gene. The CDR3 has 14 amino acids. The chain's CDR3 is CASNRAGDSYEQYF. The DNA for the CDR3 is TGTGCCAGCAACCGGGCGGGGGACTCCTACGAGCAGTACTTC.

The rearrangement joins TRBV7-9 to TRBJ2-5, with 8 bases matching TRBD1. Germline V lookup: CDR1 SEHNR, CDR2 FQNEAQ (reference sequence). The CDR3 sequence is 13 residues long. V was clipped by 5 bases and J by 4 bases; unmatched bases: 3. As DNA, the CDR3 is TGTGCCAGCAGCCGACAGGGGCGAGAGACCCAGTACTTC. Residues: CASSRQGRETQYF. The full variable domain, its missing parts supplied by reference TRBV7-9 and TRBJ2-5, is DTGVSQNPRHKITKRGQNVTFRCDPISEHNRLYWYRQTLGQGPEFLTYFQNEAQLEKSRLLSDRFSAERPKGSFSTLEIQRTEQGDSAMYLCASSRQGRETQYFGPGTRLLVL.

This clone was observed a single time. The chain joins TRBV19 to TRBJ2-7, with TRBD1 as a possible D gene (6 bases). This CDR3 has 14 residues. V lost 4 bases and J lost 6, with 16 bases in between. The V gene's germline CDR1 is LNHDA and CDR2 SQIVND (reference sequence). The CDR3 spells CASSTGLGAGEQYF. Written as DNA, the CDR3 is TGTGCCAGTAGTACCGGCTTGGGGGCCGGCGAGCAGTACTTC.

This clone turned up a few times. In the same sample, other DNA sequences code for this CDR3. The chain combines TRBV4-1 with TRBJ2-7, with D possibly being TRBD2 (6 bases). Germline V CDR1 and CDR2: MGHRA, YSYEKL. V lost 4 bases, J lost 2 bases, and 15 bases lay in between. The CDR3 runs 15 residues. In nucleotides, the CDR3 is TGCGCCAGCAGCCCAGTTGTTGGCGGGGCCTACGAGCAGTACTTC. Translated: CASSPVVGGAYEQYF.

This clone is a singleton in its sample. The V and J genes are TRBV9 and TRBJ1-1, with 7 positions matching TRBD1. This CDR3 is 14 amino acids long. Germline V lookup: CDR1 SGDLS, CDR2 YYNGEE. The ends lost 1 base at V and 2 bases at J; junction bases unmatched: 2. The CDR3 is CASSVRQGNTEAFF. CDR3 bases: TGTGCCAGCAGCGTAAGACAGGGAAACACTGAAGCTTTCTTT.